The 5 T cell receptor beta chains below all came from one sample that was sequenced in a study of T cells expressing NK-cell markers. TCRdb reprocessed the 5' RACE reads, keeping one entry per CDR3 protein, no DNA. Seen in this sample are about 390,000 distinct CDR3 sequences; the ten most common clones hold about 10%. The specimen was blood T cells: a sorted CD56 or NKG2C T cell subset, CD4+ or CD8+ T cells, or bulk PBMC T cells (not recorded which). The receptors were sampled from a woman in her 50s in good health.

V is TRBV3-1 and J is TRBJ2-1. Germline V CDR1 and CDR2: LGHDT, YNNKEL (reference sequence). This CDR3 has 16 amino acids. The CDR3 protein is CASSQVSVRWGNEQFF.

The rearrangement uses TRBV7-8 and TRBJ2-1; TCRdb designates TRBD2, a call that cannot be tested without DNA. CDR3 size: 17 residues. Germline loops: CDR1 SGHVS, CDR2 FQNEAQ. The CDR3 reads CASSSGASGDAYNEQFF.

This chain connects TRBV12-3 or TRBV12-4 to TRBJ1-2. This CDR3 has 13 residues. This CDR3 reads CASSGRGLSRYTF.

This chain uses TRBV6-5 with TRBJ2-2; absent DNA, TCRdb's TRBD1 call cannot be checked. Germline CDR1 MNHEY, CDR2 SVGAGI. This CDR3 contains 15 residues. CDR3 protein: CASISGTPNTGELFF.

The chain joins TRBV29-1 to TRBJ2-3; TCRdb designates TRBD1, a call that cannot be tested without DNA. This CDR3 is built from 13 residues. The germline V gene has CDR1 SQVTM and CDR2 ANQGSEA. The CDR3 sequence is CSVPRGTGDTQYF.